This TCR beta chain was documented in a study of T cell repertoires in cytomegalovirus infection. Findings and limits, study-wide: Cumulated frequencies of public TCR beta families served to identify carriers of CMV plus the relevant HLA.

Only a few counts were recorded for this clonotype. Its target is not known. One entry per CDR3 protein, called by TCRdb with MiXCR from the reads. The table lists about 260,000 distinct CDR3 sequences, roughly an eighth of them singletons, with roughly 8.7% in the top ten. Sequencing was done on a sample of PBMCs. The sequence was obtained from a human donor in good health (CMV status not recorded). Some clones in this sample may be carry-over from other donors' samples.

The CDR3 protein is CASSLVTSGNNEQFF. CDR3 in DNA: TGTGCCAGCAGTTTAGTGACTAGCGGTAACAATGAGCAGTTCTTC. The rearrangement links TRBV28 to TRBJ2-1; 9 bases agree with TRBD2. Germline V CDR1 and CDR2: MDHEN, SYDVKM. V was clipped by 2 bases and J by 5 bases; unmatched bases: 4. The CDR3 is made up of 15 amino acids.